The entry that follows covers one T cell receptor beta chain sequence. Its antigen is currently unknown. Some clones are missing from TCRdb's copy, which holds only in-frame ones; the method was immunoSEQ multiplex PCR. The sample includes some 70,000 clones, just under 95% of them seen just once. CDR3 length: 14 residues. CDR1 and CDR2 (germline): SNHLY, FYNNEI. V was trimmed by 6 bases and J by 7 bases, leaving 16 bases between them. This sample stems from a study of graft-versus-host responses after intestinal transplantation. Study-wide results and caveats: Investigators detected GvH clones in recipient marrow, with some emerging earlier in ileum or blood.

Sequenced material: bone marrow, taken around 730 days after intestinal transplantation. The rearrangement uses TRBV2 and TRBJ1-5; weak D call: TRBD1 (6 bases). The source is a human patient who received an intestinal transplant, so some T cells may come from the graft donor. This CDR3 is CASSPRWGQQPQHF. The CDR3 region has the DNA TGTGCCAGCAGCCCTCGTTGGGGGCAGCAGCCCCAGCATTTT.